These 31 T cell receptor beta chains came from one sample sequenced in a study of OX40 agonist ivuxolimab in advanced cancers. The library came from the immunoSEQ multiplex PCR assay. In TCRdb, the immuneACCESS table is reduced to in-frame sequences with V and J assigned. These tables do not hold every clone; where another copy was compared, an unresolved V gene accounts for under half, and the others remain unexplained. The sample yields approximately 8,200 clones; roughly 87% were counted once. Less than 30% of the sample is taken by the ten largest. The source material was CD4+ or CD8+ T cells sorted from blood, sampled in a trial of the OX40 agonist ivuxolimab. The source of these receptors is an adult with an advanced solid tumor such as melanoma, head and neck, liver or kidney cancer.

This chain joins TRBV10-2 and TRBJ2-7, with 8 positions matching TRBD1. Germline CDR1 WSHSY, CDR2 SAAADI. J was trimmed by 6 bases and V by 6 bases; bases with no gene match: 10. The CDR3 has 14 amino acids. The CDR3 is CASSQDRGWVEQYF. The CDR3 nucleotides read TGCGCCAGCAGCCAAGACAGGGGTTGGGTCGAGCAGTACTTC.

The chain recombines TRBV9 with TRBJ2-5, with D hard to call. Germline values: CDR1 SGDLS, CDR2 YYNGEE. This CDR3 contains 13 residues. Between the trimmed V and J ends, which lost 1 base and 3 bases, there was a span of 7 bases. CDR3 residues: CASSVPWEETQYF. The CDR3, as DNA: TGTGCCAGCAGCGTACCCTGGGAAGAGACCCAGTACTTC.

This clone was detected only once. The chain links TRBV5-8 to TRBJ1-4; 9 nucleotides match TRBD1. Germline-derived CDR1 and CDR2 are SGHTS and YDEGEE. V lost 6 bases to trimming and J lost 8 bases; unmatched junction nucleotides: 17. The CDR3 spans 17 residues. The CDR3 DNA follows: TGTGCCAGCAACCCGGAGGTGGACAGGGGCGTCGACGAAAAACTGTTTTTT. Its protein is CASNPEVDRGVDEKLFF.

V gene TRBV9 combines with J gene TRBJ2-1; D tentatively fits TRBD1 or TRBD2 (5 bases each). Deletions cut 3 bases from V and 9 bases from J, with 10 bases between. Germline-derived CDR1 and CDR2 are SGDLS and YYNGEE. The CDR3 spans 12 residues. The CDR3 region is CASSGDPVEQFF. CDR3 in DNA: TGTGCCAGCAGCGGGGACCCCGTTGAGCAGTTCTTC.

The V gene is TRBV2, the J gene TRBJ1-1; no clear D gene. Germline V gene sequence: CDR1 SNHLY, CDR2 FYNNEI. The length of the CDR3 is 15 residues. Trimming removed 7 bases from V and 8 bases from J, with 23 bases in between. The CDR3 sequence is CASIRTHDLRAEAFF. In DNA, the CDR3 is TGTGCCAGCATCCGAACACACGATCTCCGGGCAGAAGCTTTCTTT.

The V call is TRBV6-1, the J call TRBJ2-1, with unresolved D. Germline values: CDR1 MNHNS, CDR2 SASEGT. This CDR3 is 13 amino acids long. The germline V and J ends were trimmed by 5 bases and 4 bases, with 9 bases remaining between them. The CDR3, as DNA: TGTGCCAGCAGTCGGACGGAATACAATGAGCAGTTCTTC. Residues: CASSRTEYNEQFF.

The chain has TRBV27 and TRBJ1-1; 10 nucleotides match TRBD1. CDR3 length: 13 amino acids. Germline V CDR1 and CDR2: MNHEY, SMNVEV (reference sequence). With 5 bases clipped from V and 10 bases from J, the junction kept 7 bases outside the gene matches. CDR3 residues: CASSLTGQGGAFF. As DNA, the CDR3 is TGTGCCAGCAGTCTGACTGGACAGGGGGGAGCTTTCTTT.

The rearrangement joins TRBV6-5 to TRBJ1-4; D uncertain. The germline V and J ends were trimmed by 5 bases and 3 bases, with 10 bases remaining between them. The CDR3 has 14 residues. Germline lookup yields CDR1 MNHEY and CDR2 SVGAGI. The CDR3 loop reads CASSEYSPNEKLFF. CDR3 DNA: TGTGCCAGCAGTGAGTACAGCCCTAATGAAAAACTGTTTTTT.

J is TRBJ2-5 and V is TRBV27; D is unclear. The CDR3 length is 13 residues. Germline lookup yields CDR1 MNHEY and CDR2 SMNVEV (reference sequence). With 2 bases removed from V and 1 base from J, the gap between germline ends came to 5 bases. DNA of the CDR3: TGTGCCAGCAGTTTAGGGGTCCAAGAGACCCAGTACTTC. Protein: CASSLGVQETQYF.

The rearrangement links TRBV7-9 to TRBJ2-7; possibly TRBD1 or TRBD2 for D (5 bases each). Looked up from germline, CDR1 is SEHNR and CDR2 is FQNEAQ (reference sequence). This CDR3 is 12 amino acids long. Trimming left V 8 bases short and J 0 bases short, with 8 bases between. The CDR3 loop reads CASRDLSYEQYF. CDR3 bases: TGTGCCAGCCGGGACCTCTCCTACGAGCAGTACTTC.

The genes are TRBV2 and TRBJ1-1; D unclear. Trimming took 8 bases from V and 1 from J, leaving 5 bases between them. This CDR3 is built from 11 residues. The germline V gene has CDR1 SNHLY and CDR2 FYNNEI. Here the CDR3 reads CASLGNTEAFF. CDR3 in DNA: TGTGCCAGCTTGGGGAACACTGAAGCTTTCTTT.

The rearrangement joins TRBV7-3 to TRBJ2-3; 15 nucleotides match TRBD2. The CDR3 covers 16 residues. After removal of 5 bases from V and 6 bases from J, the junction contained 6 bases not matched to a gene. The germline V gene has CDR1 SGHTA and CDR2 FQGTGA. CDR3 amino acids: CASSHSGTSGGDTQYF. CDR3 DNA: TGTGCCAGCAGCCACTCGGGGACTAGCGGGGGGGATACGCAGTATTTT.

This chain uses TRBV14 with TRBJ2-7; D remains ambiguous. V lost 6 bases and J 5 bases, leaving 20 bases between the germline ends. Germline-derived CDR1 and CDR2 are SGHDN and FVKESK. The CDR3 extends over 15 amino acids. The CDR3 here is CASSPMSSLGDEQYF. The CDR3 region has the DNA TGTGCCAGCAGTCCCATGTCCAGCCTTGGGGACGAGCAGTACTTC.

This clone has just one count. Other DNA sequences in the sample encode the same CDR3. DNA for the CDR3: TGTGCCAGCAGCGGTACAGGGGGCTATGGCTACACCTTC. Its protein product is CASSGTGGYGYTF. V gene TRBV6-5 combines with J gene TRBJ1-2; TRBD1 aligns across 8 bases. Looked up from germline, CDR1 is MNHEY and CDR2 is SVGAGI. The V gene end was trimmed by 6 bases and the J gene end by 4 bases; junction bases not matched to a gene: 4. The length of the CDR3 is 13 residues.

The genes are TRBV6-5 and TRBJ1-2; 7 bases align to TRBD1. The CDR3 loop spans 13 amino acids. With 5 bases clipped from V and 4 bases from J, the junction kept 4 bases outside the gene matches. Germline assignment: CDR1 MNHEY and CDR2 SVGAGI. Here the CDR3 DNA reads TGTGCCAGCAGTACCGGGACAGCCTATGGCTACACCTTC. It is translated as CASSTGTAYGYTF.

This chain uses TRBV9 with TRBJ2-1; TRBD1 matches 9 bases. Germline loops: CDR1 SGDLS, CDR2 YYNGEE. This CDR3 spans 14 amino acids. Germline trimming cut 4 bases from V and 5 bases from J; bases unmatched to any gene: 4. The CDR3 protein is CASSPWTGDNEQFF. CDR3 bases: TGTGCCAGCAGCCCCTGGACAGGGGACAATGAGCAGTTCTTC.

The chain carries TRBV7-8 and TRBJ2-7; 9 bases align to TRBD1. Germline V gene lookup returns CDR1 SGHVS and CDR2 FQNEAQ. This CDR3 has 13 amino acids. Losses at the gene ends were 3 bases for V and 7 bases for J; bases not matched to a gene: 4. This CDR3 reads CASSLDRGGEQYF. CDR3 sequence (DNA): TGTGCCAGCAGCTTGGACAGGGGTGGAGAGCAGTACTTC.

V gene TRBV21-1 combines with J gene TRBJ2-5; no DNA check was done on the table's D call, TRBD1. TRBV21-1 is assigned pseudogene status. The length of the CDR3 is 13 residues. CDR3 protein: CASRSRQGETQYF. Here the CDR3 DNA reads TGTGCCAGCCGATCCAGGCAGGGAGAGACCCAGTACTTC.

The chain joins TRBV27 to TRBJ2-7; 8 bases map to TRBD1. Germline V CDR1 and CDR2: MNHEY, SMNVEV (reference sequence). The CDR3 has 14 amino acids. J gave up 6 bases and V 3 bases, and 7 bases lay outside the gene matches. CDR3 sequence (DNA): TGTGCCAGCAGTTTTGGACAGGGTGTAAGCGAGCAGTACTTC. Translating gives CASSFGQGVSEQYF.

V and J are TRBV9 and TRBJ2-2; D call uncertain. V shed 3 bases and J shed 9 bases, with 6 bases lying between them. The CDR3 covers 11 residues. Germline assignment: CDR1 SGDLS and CDR2 YYNGEE. CDR3 sequence: CASSAGRELFF. The CDR3 DNA reads as TGTGCCAGCAGCGCCGGCCGGGAGCTGTTTTTT.

The chain links TRBV7-9 to TRBJ2-1; tentatively, D is TRBD1 (6 bases). CDR1 and CDR2 (germline): SEHNR, FQNEAQ (reference sequence). The CDR3 has 16 amino acids. Trimming pared 5 bases from V and 0 bases from J, leaving 14 bases between. The CDR3 DNA reads TGTGCCAGCAGCCCACCTACAGGGAGCTCCTACAATGAGCAGTTCTTC. Translation gives CASSPPTGSSYNEQFF. The variable domain in full, completed from reference TRBV7-9 and TRBJ2-1, reads DTGVSQNPRHKITKRGQNVTFRCDPISEHNRLYWYRQTLGQGPEFLTYFQNEAQLEKSRLLSDRFSAERPKGSFSTLEIQRTEQGDSAMYLCASSPPTGSSYNEQFFGPGTRLTVL.

In this sample, this clone turned up a few times. The chain uses TRBV6-7 and TRBJ2-7, with a weak D call TRBD2 (5 bases). TRBV6-7 is recorded as an ORF, its role being uncertain. V lost 8 bases, J lost 2 bases, and 13 bases lay in between. The length of the CDR3 is 13 residues. CDR3 sequence (DNA): TGTGCCAGCCGTTCGGGGATAACCTACGAGCAGTACTTC. The encoded protein is CASRSGITYEQYF.

The chain joins TRBV27 to TRBJ2-7; possibly TRBD2 for D (6 bases). Germline V gene lookup returns CDR1 MNHEY and CDR2 SMNVEV (reference sequence). V lost 3 bases and J lost 0, with 12 bases in between. CDR3 length: 15 amino acids. The CDR3 coding sequence is TGTGCCAGCAGTTTGGACGGGAGTCTCTCCTACGAGCAGTACTTC. Its translation is CASSLDGSLSYEQYF.

This chain connects TRBV27 to TRBJ2-7, with 9 nucleotides matching TRBD2. The CDR3 runs 14 residues. Germline loops: CDR1 MNHEY, CDR2 SMNVEV (reference sequence). The V segment lost 5 bases and the J segment 3 bases; nucleotides outside the gene matches: 5. CDR3 sequence: CASSPGTSSYEQYF. CDR3 DNA: TGTGCCAGCAGTCCCGGGACTAGCAGCTACGAGCAGTACTTC.

The J gene is TRBJ2-1, the V gene TRBV6-4; 9 bases align to TRBD2. CDR3 length: 14 amino acids. The germline CDR1 and CDR2 sequences are MRHNA and SNTAGT. J gave up 6 bases and V 6 bases, and 6 bases lay outside the gene matches. CDR3 amino acids: CASSAGTSSNEQFF. Written as DNA, the CDR3 is TGTGCCAGCAGCGCCGGGACTAGCAGCAATGAGCAGTTCTTC.

As to this clone: Given the absence of the conserved phenylalanine or tryptophan at the CDR3 end, a read error is likely. The chain carries TRBV2 and TRBJ1-1; D remains unclear. Germline V gene sequence: CDR1 SNHLY, CDR2 FYNNEI. This CDR3 is built from 12 residues. V was cut by 3 bases and J by 5 bases, with 7 bases left in between. The CDR3 loop is CASSDRKTEAFL. For the CDR3, the DNA is TGTGCCAGCAGTGACAGGAAGACTGAAGCTTTCCTT.

V is TRBV28 and J is TRBJ1-6; 7 bases fit TRBD1. The germline V gene has CDR1 MDHEN and CDR2 SYDVKM. The V gene end was trimmed by 3 bases and the J gene end by 5 bases; junction bases not matched to a gene: 1. The CDR3 spans 14 residues. The CDR3 loop is CASSLTGNNSPLHF. CDR3 bases: TGTGCCAGCAGTTTGACAGGGAATAATTCACCCCTCCACTTT. Full variable domain (remainder filled in from reference TRBV28 and TRBJ1-6): DVKVTQSSRYLVKRTGEKVFLECVQDMDHENMFWYRQDPGLGLRLIYFSYDVKMKEKGDIPEGYSVSREKKERFSLILESASTNQTSMYLCASSLTGNNSPLHFGNGTRLTVT.

This chain links TRBV7-6 with TRBJ2-7; D is possibly TRBD1 or TRBD2 (6 bases each). CDR3 length equals 13 residues. Trimming took 4 bases from V and 3 from J, leaving 10 bases between them. Germline V gene lookup returns CDR1 SGHVS and CDR2 FNYEAQ. CDR3: CASSWGADYEQYF. The DNA for the CDR3 is TGTGCCAGCAGCTGGGGGGCCGACTACGAGCAGTACTTC.

The genes are TRBV2 and TRBJ2-4; D perhaps matches TRBD2 (5 bases). Germline CDR1 SNHLY, CDR2 FYNNEI. The V end lost 7 bases, the J end lost 2 bases, and 18 bases lay between the germline ends. There are 16 residues in the CDR3. The CDR3 sequence is CASKEEASYTKNIQYF. For the CDR3, the DNA is TGTGCCAGCAAAGAGGAGGCTAGCTATACCAAAAACATTCAGTACTTC. Complete variable domain (other parts from reference TRBV2 and TRBJ2-4): EPEVTQTPSHQVTQMGQEVILRCVPISNHLYFYWYRQILGQKVEFLVSFYNNEISEKSEIFDDQFSVERPDGSNFTLKIRSTKLEDSAMYFCASKEEASYTKNIQYFGAGTRLSVL.

This clone was counted a single time. The chain couples TRBV9 to TRBJ1-5; no clear D gene. The germline V and J ends were trimmed by 1 base and 4 bases, with 6 bases remaining between them. CDR3 size: 13 residues. Germline-derived CDR1 and CDR2 are SGDLS and YYNGEE. The CDR3 loop is CASSVSGNQPQHF. The CDR3 DNA is TGTGCCAGCAGCGTAAGTGGGAATCAGCCCCAGCATTTT.

The chain is built from TRBV12-5 and TRBJ2-3; D is tentatively TRBD1 or TRBD2 (6 bases each). V lost 5 bases, J lost 1 base, and 16 bases lay in between. The germline CDR1 and CDR2 sequences are LGHNT and FRNRAP. This CDR3 region has 16 residues. The CDR3 DNA is TGTGCTAGTGGTACCGGGGGCTTTTGGGGCACAGATACGCAGTATTTT. Translating it yields CASGTGGFWGTDTQYF. Variable domain in full (rest from reference TRBV12-5 and TRBJ2-3): DARVTQTPRHKVTEMGQEVTMRCQPILGHNTVFWYRQTMMQGLELLAYFRNRAPLDDSGMPKDRFSAEMPDATLATLKIQPSEPRDSAVYFCASGTGGFWGTDTQYFGPGTRLTVL.